The present T cell receptor (beta chain) was sequenced within a study of shared clonotypes between healthy human individuals. As for the study in general: Per donor, three plates held CD4 naive cells, three held CD4 memory, two held CD8 naive and one held CD8 memory. Study-wide points: An anticipated effect of sequencing depth on clonotype sharing among donors was recognized. Generation probability values for non-shared clonotypes were lower than those for clonotypes shared by all four donors.

Generated by immunoSEQ multiplex PCR, the TCRdb table keeps only in-frame clones and is missing some. The sample consists of nearly 2 million clones, about 95% of them appearing once. As concerns this clone: Antigen specificity is unknown.

Per the germline V gene, CDR1 is SGHVT and CDR2 is SQSDAQ. This CDR3 region has 18 residues. Trimming removed 3 bases at V and 0 bases at J, with 20 bases between. Terminally differentiated effector memory CD45RA+ cells were excluded from the naive CD8 cells, which were CD45RO-negative and positively selected for CCR7. The source of this sequence is a man aged 18 to 29 in good health. The V call is TRBV7-4, the J call TRBJ1-1; possibly TRBD1 for D (5 bases). Material for sequencing was naive CD8+ T cells sorted from blood. The CDR3 nucleotides read TGTGCCAGCAGCTTCCGTCCACGGACAATGATCATGAACACTGAAGCTTTCTTT. It encodes CASSFRPRTMIMNTEAFF.